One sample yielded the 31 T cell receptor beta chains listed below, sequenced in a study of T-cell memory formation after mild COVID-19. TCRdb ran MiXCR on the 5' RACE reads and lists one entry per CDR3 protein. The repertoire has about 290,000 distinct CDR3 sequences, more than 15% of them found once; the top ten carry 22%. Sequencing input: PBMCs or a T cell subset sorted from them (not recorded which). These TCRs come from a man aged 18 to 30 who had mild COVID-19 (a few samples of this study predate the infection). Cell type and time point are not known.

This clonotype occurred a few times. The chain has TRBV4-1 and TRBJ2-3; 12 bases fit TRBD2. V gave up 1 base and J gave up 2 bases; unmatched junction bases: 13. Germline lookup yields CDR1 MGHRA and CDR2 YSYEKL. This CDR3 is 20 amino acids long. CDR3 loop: CASSQVRLAGGRVATDTQYF. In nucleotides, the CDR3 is TGCGCCAGCAGCCAAGTCCGGCTAGCGGGGGGGCGTGTGGCCACAGATACGCAGTATTTT.

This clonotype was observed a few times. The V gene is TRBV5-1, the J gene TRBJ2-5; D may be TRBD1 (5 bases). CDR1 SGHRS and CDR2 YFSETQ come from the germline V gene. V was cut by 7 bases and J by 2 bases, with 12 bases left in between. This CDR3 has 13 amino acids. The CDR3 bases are TGCGCCAGCTTTCCTACAGGACAAGAGACCCAGTACTTC. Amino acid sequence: CASFPTGQETQYF.

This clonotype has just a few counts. CDR3 nucleotides: TGTGCCAGCAACCCCGGACAGGGGGCGAGCAATGAGCAGTTCTTC. It encodes CASNPGQGASNEQFF. This sequence joins TRBV11-2 and TRBJ2-1; 11 nucleotides line up with TRBD1. CDR1 and CDR2 (germline): SGHAT, FQNNGV. The V segment lost 7 bases and the J segment 6 bases; nucleotides outside the gene matches: 8. The CDR3 is made up of 15 amino acids. The full variable domain, in which reference TRBV11-2 and TRBJ2-1 provide the parts outside the CDR3, is EAGVAQSPRYKIIEKRQSVAFWCNPISGHATLYWYQQILGQGPKLLIQFQNNGVVDDSQLPKDRFSAERLKGVDSTLKIQPAKLEDSAVYLCASNPGQGASNEQFFGPGTRLTVL.

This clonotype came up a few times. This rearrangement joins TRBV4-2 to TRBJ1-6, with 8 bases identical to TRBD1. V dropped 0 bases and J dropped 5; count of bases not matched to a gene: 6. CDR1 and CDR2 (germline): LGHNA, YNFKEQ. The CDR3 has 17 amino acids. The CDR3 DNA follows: TGTGCCAGCAGCCAAGATCGGACAGGGTACGATAATTCACCCCTCCACTTT. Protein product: CASSQDRTGYDNSPLHF.

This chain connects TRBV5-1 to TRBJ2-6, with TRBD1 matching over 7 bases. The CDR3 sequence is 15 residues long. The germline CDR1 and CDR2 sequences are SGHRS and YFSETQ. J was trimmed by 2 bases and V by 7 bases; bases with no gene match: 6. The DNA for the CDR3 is TGCGCCAGCGCATTAGACAGGGCTGGGGCCAACGTCCTGACTTTC. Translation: CASALDRAGANVLTF.

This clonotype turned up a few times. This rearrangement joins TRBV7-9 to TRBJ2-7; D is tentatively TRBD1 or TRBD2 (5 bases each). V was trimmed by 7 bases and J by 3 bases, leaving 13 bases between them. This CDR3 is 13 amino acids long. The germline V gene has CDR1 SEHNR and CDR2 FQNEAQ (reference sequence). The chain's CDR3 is CASTRDGDYEQYV. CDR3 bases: TGTGCCAGCACCCGGGACGGAGACTACGAGCAGTACGTC.

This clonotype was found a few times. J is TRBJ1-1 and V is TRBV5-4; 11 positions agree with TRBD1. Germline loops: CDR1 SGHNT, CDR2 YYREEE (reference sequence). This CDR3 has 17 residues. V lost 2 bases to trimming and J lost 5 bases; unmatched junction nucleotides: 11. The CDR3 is CASSLTYTGQGATEAFF. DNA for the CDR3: TGTGCCAGCAGCTTAACTTATACTGGACAGGGGGCGACTGAAGCTTTCTTT.

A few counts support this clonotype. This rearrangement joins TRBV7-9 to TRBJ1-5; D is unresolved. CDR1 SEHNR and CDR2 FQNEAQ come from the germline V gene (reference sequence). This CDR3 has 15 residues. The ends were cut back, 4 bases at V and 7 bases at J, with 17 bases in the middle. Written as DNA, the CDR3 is TGTGCCAGCAGCTGCCCCCACGGCGATTTGCAGCCCCAGCATTTT. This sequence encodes CASSCPHGDLQPQHF.

In nucleotides, the CDR3 is TGTGCCAGCGGCCCCCAGTACACTGAAGCTTTCTTT. It yields the protein CASGPQYTEAFF. The rearrangement links TRBV7-9 to TRBJ1-1; D is unresolved. From germline, CDR1 is SEHNR and CDR2 FQNEAQ (reference sequence). CDR3 size: 12 residues. The V gene lost 8 bases and the J gene lost 3 bases, with 10 bases spanning the gap.

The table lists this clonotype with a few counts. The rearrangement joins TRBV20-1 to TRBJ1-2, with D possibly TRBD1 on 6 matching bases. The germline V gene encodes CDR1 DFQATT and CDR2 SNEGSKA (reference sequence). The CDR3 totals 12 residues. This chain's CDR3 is CSRRGGRSGYTF. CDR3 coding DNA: TGCAGCCGTAGGGGGGGACGAAGTGGCTACACCTTC.

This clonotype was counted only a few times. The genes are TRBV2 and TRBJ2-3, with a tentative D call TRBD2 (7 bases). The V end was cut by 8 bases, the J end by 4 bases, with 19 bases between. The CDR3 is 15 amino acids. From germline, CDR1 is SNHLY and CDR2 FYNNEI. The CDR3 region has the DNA TGTGCCAGCGGCCTCCGGGGGGCTTCCCCAGATACGCAGTATTTT. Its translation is CASGLRGASPDTQYF. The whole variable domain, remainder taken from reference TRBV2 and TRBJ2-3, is EPEVTQTPSHQVTQMGQEVILRCVPISNHLYFYWYRQILGQKVEFLVSFYNNEISEKSEIFDDQFSVERPDGSNFTLKIRSTKLEDSAMYFCASGLRGASPDTQYFGPGTRLTVL.

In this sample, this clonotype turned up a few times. The CDR3 sequence is CAWSVPGLYGYTF. The CDR3 DNA reads as TGTGCCTGGAGTGTGCCCGGCCTCTATGGCTACACCTTC. The chain has TRBV30 and TRBJ1-2; D uncertain. This CDR3 has 13 residues. V lost 0 bases and J 4 bases, leaving 9 bases between the germline ends. CDR1 and CDR2 (germline): GTSNPN, SVGIG (reference sequence).

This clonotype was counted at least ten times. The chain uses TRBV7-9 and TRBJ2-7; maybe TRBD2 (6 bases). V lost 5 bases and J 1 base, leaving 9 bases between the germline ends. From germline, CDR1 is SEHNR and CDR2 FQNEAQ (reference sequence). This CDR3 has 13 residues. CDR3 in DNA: TGTGCCAGCAGCCCCGGGACTTCCTACGAGCAGTACGTC. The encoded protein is CASSPGTSYEQYV.

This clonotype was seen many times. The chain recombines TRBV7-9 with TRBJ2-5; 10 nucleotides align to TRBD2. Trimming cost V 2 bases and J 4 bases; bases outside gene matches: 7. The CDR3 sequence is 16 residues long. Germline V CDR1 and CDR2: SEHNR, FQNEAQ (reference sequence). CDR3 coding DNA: TGTGCCAGCAGCTTACGTGCTAGCGGGGGCCGAGAGACCCAGTACTTC. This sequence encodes CASSLRASGGRETQYF.

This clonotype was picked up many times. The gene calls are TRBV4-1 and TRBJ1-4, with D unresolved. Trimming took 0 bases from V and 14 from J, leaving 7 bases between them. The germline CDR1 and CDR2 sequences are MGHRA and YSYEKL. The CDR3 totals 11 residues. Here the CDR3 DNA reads TGCGCCAGCAGCCAAGATTGGGTGCTGTTTTTT. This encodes CASSQDWVLFF.

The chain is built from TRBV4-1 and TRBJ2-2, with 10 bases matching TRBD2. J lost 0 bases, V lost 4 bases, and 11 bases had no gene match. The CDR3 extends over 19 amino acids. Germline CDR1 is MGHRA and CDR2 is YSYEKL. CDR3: CASSPYSGGLFANTGELFF. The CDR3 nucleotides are TGCGCCAGCAGCCCATATAGCGGGGGGCTCTTCGCGAACACCGGGGAGCTGTTTTTT.

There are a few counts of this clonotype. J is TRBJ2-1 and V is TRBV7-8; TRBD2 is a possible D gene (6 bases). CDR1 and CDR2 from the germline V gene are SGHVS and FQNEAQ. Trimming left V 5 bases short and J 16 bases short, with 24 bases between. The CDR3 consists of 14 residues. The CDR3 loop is CASSPLVPGGSSFF. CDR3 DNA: TGTGCCAGCAGCCCACTCGTCCCCGGGGGATCTTCTTTCTTC.

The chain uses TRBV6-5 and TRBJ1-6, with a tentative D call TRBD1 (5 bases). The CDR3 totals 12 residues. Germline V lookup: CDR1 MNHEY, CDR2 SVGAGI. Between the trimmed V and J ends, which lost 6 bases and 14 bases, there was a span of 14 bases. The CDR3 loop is CASSGRGITLHF. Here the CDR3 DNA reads TGTGCCAGCAGCGGACGGGGCATAACCCTCCACTTT.

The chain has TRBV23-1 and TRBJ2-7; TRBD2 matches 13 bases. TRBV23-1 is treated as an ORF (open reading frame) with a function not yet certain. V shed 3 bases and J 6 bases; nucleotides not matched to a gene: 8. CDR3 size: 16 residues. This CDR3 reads CASSHQRLAGGVEQYF. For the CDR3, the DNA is TGCGCCAGCAGTCATCAAAGACTAGCGGGGGGAGTCGAGCAGTACTTC.

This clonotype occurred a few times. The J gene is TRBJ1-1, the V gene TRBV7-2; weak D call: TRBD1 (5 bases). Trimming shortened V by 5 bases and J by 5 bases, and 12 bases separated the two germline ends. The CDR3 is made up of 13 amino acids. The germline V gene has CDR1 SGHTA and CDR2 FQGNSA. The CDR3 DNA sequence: TGTGCCAGCAGCGCCGGACGGGGGACTGAAGCTTTCTTT. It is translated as CASSAGRGTEAFF.

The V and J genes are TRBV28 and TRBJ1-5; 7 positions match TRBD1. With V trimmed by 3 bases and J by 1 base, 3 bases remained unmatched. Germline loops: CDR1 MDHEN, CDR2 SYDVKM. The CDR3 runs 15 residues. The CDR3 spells CASSLTGLSNQPQHF. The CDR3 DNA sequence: TGTGCCAGCAGTTTGACAGGGCTAAGCAATCAGCCCCAGCATTTT. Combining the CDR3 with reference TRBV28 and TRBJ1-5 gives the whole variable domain DVKVTQSSRYLVKRTGEKVFLECVQDMDHENMFWYRQDPGLGLRLIYFSYDVKMKEKGDIPEGYSVSREKKERFSLILESASTNQTSMYLCASSLTGLSNQPQHFGDGTRLSIL.

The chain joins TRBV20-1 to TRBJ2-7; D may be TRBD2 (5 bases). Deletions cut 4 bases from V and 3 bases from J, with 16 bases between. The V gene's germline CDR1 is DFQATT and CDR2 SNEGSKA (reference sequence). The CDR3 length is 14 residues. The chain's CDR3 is CSAIRPGINYEQYF. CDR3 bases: TGCAGTGCTATTAGACCGGGGATTAACTACGAGCAGTACTTC.

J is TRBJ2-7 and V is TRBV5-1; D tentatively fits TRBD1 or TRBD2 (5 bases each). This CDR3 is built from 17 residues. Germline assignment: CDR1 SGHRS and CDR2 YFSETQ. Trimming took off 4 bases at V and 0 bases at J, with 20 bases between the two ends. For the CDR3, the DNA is TGCGCCAGCAGCCCCCCTAACACAGGACTGAGCTCCTACGAGCAGTACTTC. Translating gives CASSPPNTGLSSYEQYF.

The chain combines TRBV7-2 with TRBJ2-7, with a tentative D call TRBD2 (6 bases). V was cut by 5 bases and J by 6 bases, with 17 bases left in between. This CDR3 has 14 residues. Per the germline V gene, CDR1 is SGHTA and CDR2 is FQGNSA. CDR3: CASSHSGFGSEQYV. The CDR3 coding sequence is TGTGCCAGCAGCCATAGCGGATTTGGGTCCGAGCAGTACGTC.

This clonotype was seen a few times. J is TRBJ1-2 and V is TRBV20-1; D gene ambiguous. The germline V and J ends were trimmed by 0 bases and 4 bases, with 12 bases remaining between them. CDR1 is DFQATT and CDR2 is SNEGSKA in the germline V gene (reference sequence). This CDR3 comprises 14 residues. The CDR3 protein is CSARDMRSFYGYTF. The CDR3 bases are TGCAGTGCTAGAGATATGAGGTCCTTCTATGGCTACACCTTC.

The DNA for the CDR3 is TGTGCCAGCGGATCCGGAGGGGCGTACAATGAGCAGTTCTTC. Protein: CASGSGGAYNEQFF. The chain joins TRBV12-3 or TRBV12-4 to TRBJ2-1; D perhaps matches TRBD2 (6 bases). The ends were cut back, 8 bases at V and 4 bases at J, with 15 bases in the middle. CDR3 length: 14 amino acids.

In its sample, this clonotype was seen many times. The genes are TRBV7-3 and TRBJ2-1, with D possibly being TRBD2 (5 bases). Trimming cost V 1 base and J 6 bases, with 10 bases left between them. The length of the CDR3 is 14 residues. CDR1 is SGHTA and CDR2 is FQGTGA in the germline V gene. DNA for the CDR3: TGTGCCAGCAGCTTAATGGAGCTAGCCAATGAGCAGTTCTTC. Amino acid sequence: CASSLMELANEQFF. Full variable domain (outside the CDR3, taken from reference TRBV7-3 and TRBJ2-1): GAGVSQTPSNKVTEKGKYVELRCDPISGHTALYWYRQSLGQGPEFLIYFQGTGAADDSGLPNDRFFAVRPEGSVSTLKIQRTERGDSAVYLCASSLMELANEQFFGPGTRLTVL.

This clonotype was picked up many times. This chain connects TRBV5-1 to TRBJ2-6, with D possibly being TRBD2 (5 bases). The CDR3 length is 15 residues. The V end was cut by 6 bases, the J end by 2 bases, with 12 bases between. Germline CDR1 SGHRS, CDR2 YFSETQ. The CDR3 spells CASNDGNAGANVLTF. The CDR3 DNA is TGCGCCAGCAACGACGGGAACGCTGGGGCCAACGTCCTGACTTTC.

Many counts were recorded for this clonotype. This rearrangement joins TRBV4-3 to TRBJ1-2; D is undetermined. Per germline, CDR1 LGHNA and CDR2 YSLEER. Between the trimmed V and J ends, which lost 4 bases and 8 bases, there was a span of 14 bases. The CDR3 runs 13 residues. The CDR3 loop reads CASSPLGRLGYTF. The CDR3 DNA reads TGCGCCAGCAGCCCCCTCGGACGTCTAGGCTACACCTTC.

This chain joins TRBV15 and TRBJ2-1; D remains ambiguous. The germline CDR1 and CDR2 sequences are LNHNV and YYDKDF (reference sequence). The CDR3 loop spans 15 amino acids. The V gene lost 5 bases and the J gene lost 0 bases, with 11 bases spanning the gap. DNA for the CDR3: TGTGCCACCAGCCCCAAGGGTGGCTCCTACAATGAGCAGTTCTTC. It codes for CATSPKGGSYNEQFF.

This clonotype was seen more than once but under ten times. This chain's CDR3 is CSARGSVYEQFF. The CDR3 nucleotides are TGCAGTGCTAGAGGGTCCGTCTATGAGCAGTTCTTC. J is TRBJ2-1 and V is TRBV20-1; D is unclear. The V gene's germline CDR1 is DFQATT and CDR2 SNEGSKA (reference sequence). The length of the CDR3 is 12 residues. V was shortened by 1 base and J by 8 bases, with 9 bases between the two germline ends.